The clone carrying this TCR beta chain is medium-sized (0.01 to 0.1%). Synthesis of cDNA was accomplished via 5'RACE employing 10-nucleotide random UMIs. MiXCR, run by TCRdb on the 5' RACE reads, gives a single entry per CDR3 protein. The data show approximately 60,000 distinct CDR3 sequences, around 3.5% seen once. This sample was taken from a study of neurological immune-mediated disorders. Study context: Relapsing-remitting patients made up most of the roughly 35 multiple sclerosis patients, and secondary progressive patients made up 3.

Sequences were obtained from PBMCs. This clonotype originated in a woman in her thirties with multiple sclerosis.

The DNA of the CDR3 is TGCGCCAGCAGCTTGATTTTACAGGGGGCGCAAAATACGCAGTATTTT. Its translation is CASSLILQGAQNTQYF. The chain combines TRBV5-1 with TRBJ2-3; TRBD1 aligns across 9 bases. Germline trimming cut 1 base from V and 7 bases from J; bases unmatched to any gene: 10. The CDR3 runs to 16 residues. The germline V gene encodes CDR1 SGHRS and CDR2 YFSETQ.